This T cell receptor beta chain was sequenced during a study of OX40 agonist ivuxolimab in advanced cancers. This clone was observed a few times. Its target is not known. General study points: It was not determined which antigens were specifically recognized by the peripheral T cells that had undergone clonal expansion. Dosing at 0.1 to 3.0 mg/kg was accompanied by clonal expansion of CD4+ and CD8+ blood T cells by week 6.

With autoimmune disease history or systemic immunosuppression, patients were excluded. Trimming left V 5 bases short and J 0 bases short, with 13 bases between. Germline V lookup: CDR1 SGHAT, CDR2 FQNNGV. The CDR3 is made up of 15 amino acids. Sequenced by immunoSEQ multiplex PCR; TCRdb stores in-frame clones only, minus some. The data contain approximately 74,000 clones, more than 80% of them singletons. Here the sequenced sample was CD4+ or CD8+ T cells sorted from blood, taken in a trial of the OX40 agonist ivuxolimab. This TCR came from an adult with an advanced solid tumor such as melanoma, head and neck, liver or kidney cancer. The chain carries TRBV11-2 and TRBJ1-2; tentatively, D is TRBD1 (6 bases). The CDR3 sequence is CASSHPGGPNYGYTF. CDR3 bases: TGTGCCAGCAGCCACCCGGGGGGCCCTAACTATGGCTACACCTTC. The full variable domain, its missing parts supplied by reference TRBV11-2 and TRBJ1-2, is EAGVAQSPRYKIIEKRQSVAFWCNPISGHATLYWYQQILGQGPKLLIQFQNNGVVDDSQLPKDRFSAERLKGVDSTLKIQPAKLEDSAVYLCASSHPGGPNYGYTFGSGTRLTVV.